These 31 T cell receptor beta chains were sequenced from one sample in a study of T cell repertoires in ileal Crohn's disease. Using immunoSEQ multiplex PCR, the repertoire was profiled, and TCRdb retains in-frame clones only, with some absent. The sample yields about 15,000 clones, 80% seen once. Material for sequencing was ileal tissue. Receptors originate from an adult with Crohn's disease.

This sequence joins TRBV5-1 and TRBJ2-3; D is unclear. Between the trimmed V and J ends, which lost 0 bases and 0 bases, there was a span of 5 bases. Looked up from germline, CDR1 is SGHRS and CDR2 is YFSETQ. This CDR3 has 14 amino acids. The DNA for the CDR3 is TGCGCCAGCAGCTTGGGACTTAGCACAGATACGCAGTATTTT. Translation gives CASSLGLSTDTQYF.

The count of this clone is one. V is TRBV7-2 and J is TRBJ2-7, with TRBD2 as a possible D gene (5 bases). The CDR3 covers 15 residues. Germline V gives CDR1 SGHTA, CDR2 FQGNSA. V was clipped by 1 base and J by 1 base, with 11 bases between them. The CDR3 here is CASSLGSAASYEQYF. In DNA, the CDR3 is TGTGCCAGCAGCTTAGGTAGCGCAGCTTCCTACGAGCAGTACTTC.

Within the sample, this clone is medium-sized (0.01 to 0.1%). CDR3 residues: CASIQGPGGGELFF. CDR3 in DNA: TGCGCCAGCATCCAAGGCCCAGGGGGCGGGGAGCTGTTTTTT. The chain combines TRBV5-1 with TRBJ2-2; 7 bases match TRBD1. This CDR3 is built from 14 residues. The germline V gene has CDR1 SGHRS and CDR2 YFSETQ. After removal of 6 bases from V and 7 bases from J, the junction contained 9 bases not matched to a gene.

The rearrangement uses TRBV25-1 and TRBJ1-6; D is unresolved. Germline assignment: CDR1 MGHDK and CDR2 SYGVNS. The CDR3 runs to 14 residues. V was cut by 6 bases and J by 6 bases, with 12 bases left in between. The DNA of the CDR3 is TGTGCCAGCAGCCAACAAGAAGTTAATTCACCCCTCCACTTT. Translating gives CASSQQEVNSPLHF. Full variable domain (outside the CDR3, taken from reference TRBV25-1 and TRBJ1-6): EADIYQTPRYLVIGTGKKITLECSQTMGHDKMYWYQQDPGMELHLIHYSYGVNSTEKGDLSSESTVSRIRTEHFPLTLESARPSHTSQYLCASSQQEVNSPLHFGNGTRLTVT.

V gene TRBV6-1 combines with J gene TRBJ1-1; D is uncertain. Germline V gene data show CDR1 as MNHNS and CDR2 as SASEGT. The CDR3 covers 15 residues. With 5 bases removed from V and 2 bases from J, the gap between germline ends came to 15 bases. CDR3 sequence (DNA): TGTGCCAGCAGTAAAGATTGGGGAGTAAACACTGAAGCTTTCTTT. Its protein product is CASSKDWGVNTEAFF.

The genes are TRBV6-1 and TRBJ1-2, with a tentative D call TRBD1 (5 bases). Looked up from germline, CDR1 is MNHNS and CDR2 is SASEGT. This CDR3 is 19 amino acids long. V was pared by 3 bases and J by 2 bases, with 25 bases between. CDR3 nucleotides: TGTGCCAGCAGTGATATTAGTTGGACCCCGGGACTGACCAACTATGGCTACACCTTC. Translated, it gives CASSDISWTPGLTNYGYTF.

The V gene is TRBV18, the J gene TRBJ2-3; tentative D call: TRBD2 (7 bases). The germline V gene has CDR1 KGHSH and CDR2 LQKENI. This CDR3 comprises 15 residues. The ends were cut back, 2 bases at V and 3 bases at J, with 12 bases in the middle. CDR3 loop: CASSPTGGLTDTQYF. The CDR3 DNA follows: TGTGCCAGCTCACCAACCGGGGGGCTTACAGATACGCAGTATTTT. The whole variable domain, remainder taken from reference TRBV18 and TRBJ2-3, is NAGVMQNPRHLVRRRGQEARLRCSPMKGHSHVYWYRQLPEEGLKFMVYLQKENIIDESGMPKERFSAEFPKEGPSILRIQQVVRGDSAAYFCASSPTGGLTDTQYFGPGTRLTVL.

CDR3 loop: CASNLPSSGATEQFF. CDR3 DNA sequence: TGTGCCAGTAATTTGCCATCTAGCGGGGCCACTGAGCAGTTCTTC. J is TRBJ2-1 and V is TRBV19; 9 bases are shared with TRBD2. There are 15 residues in the CDR3. The V and J ends lost 7 bases and 9 bases, in that order; junction bases with no gene match: 13. Germline loops: CDR1 LNHDA, CDR2 SQIVND (reference sequence).

The V gene is TRBV6-1, the J gene TRBJ1-3; 7 bases line up with TRBD1. Trimming took 0 bases from V and 2 from J; bases not matched to a gene: 1. This CDR3 is built from 15 residues. Germline loops: CDR1 MNHNS, CDR2 SASEGT. CDR3 sequence: CASSEAQGAGNTIYF. The CDR3, as DNA: TGTGCCAGCAGTGAAGCCCAGGGGGCTGGAAACACCATATATTTT.

This clone was seen more than once but under ten times. The chain combines TRBV28 with TRBJ2-2; 9 bases are a match to TRBD1. Germline V lookup: CDR1 MDHEN, CDR2 SYDVKM. The V segment lost 6 bases and the J segment 6 bases; nucleotides outside the gene matches: 11. The CDR3 contains 16 residues. CDR3 region: CASSITGGGNPGELFF. Written as DNA, the CDR3 is TGTGCCAGCAGCATAACAGGGGGCGGAAATCCCGGGGAGCTGTTTTTT.

The rearrangement uses TRBV29-1 and TRBJ2-1, with 8 bases that match TRBD2. Germline V CDR1 and CDR2: SQVTM, ANQGSEA. V lost 6 bases to trimming and J lost 9 bases; unmatched junction nucleotides: 16. The CDR3 contains 15 residues. CDR3 region: CSVDDTGGGKFEQFF. Written as DNA, the CDR3 is TGCAGCGTGGACGATACTGGCGGGGGGAAGTTTGAGCAGTTCTTC.

This chain uses TRBV30 with TRBJ1-4, with a weak D call TRBD1 (5 bases). Trimming took off 5 bases at V and 8 bases at J, with 15 bases between the two ends. The length of the CDR3 is 13 residues. The germline V gene has CDR1 GTSNPN and CDR2 SVGIG (reference sequence). The DNA of the CDR3 is TGTGCCTGGGGCTGGAGGCGGGGGGAAAAACTGTTTTTT. It encodes CAWGWRRGEKLFF.

There are a few counts of this clone. The chain has TRBV6-1 and TRBJ1-3; TRBD1 agrees at 7 bases. J was trimmed by 0 bases and V by 4 bases; bases with no gene match: 6. Germline lookup yields CDR1 MNHNS and CDR2 SASEGT. The CDR3 is made up of 16 amino acids. For the CDR3, the DNA is TGTGCCAGCAGTGTGGGACAGCGATCCTCTGGAAACACCATATATTTT. Translation gives CASSVGQRSSGNTIYF.

The genes are TRBV7-2 and TRBJ1-5; possibly TRBD1 for D (6 bases). V shed 3 bases and J shed 1 base, with 13 bases lying between them. The CDR3 has 16 residues. Germline V gene data show CDR1 as SGHTA and CDR2 as FQGNSA. CDR3 protein: CASSLSWGTSNQPQHF. DNA of the CDR3: TGTGCCAGCAGCTTGTCCTGGGGGACAAGCAATCAGCCCCAGCATTTT. The complete variable domain, with remaining parts taken from reference TRBV7-2 and TRBJ1-5, reads GAGVSQSPSNKVTEKGKDVELRCDPISGHTALYWYRQSLGQGLEFLIYFQGNSAPDKSGLPSDRFSAERTGGSVSTLTIQRTQQEDSAVYLCASSLSWGTSNQPQHFGDGTRLSIL.

CDR3 in amino acids: CASSVYPGGYTF. CDR3 sequence (DNA): TGCGCCAGCAGTGTATATCCAGGCGGCTACACCTTC. This sequence joins TRBV10-2 and TRBJ1-2; no definite D call. Germline V gives CDR1 WSHSY, CDR2 SAAADI. The CDR3 has 12 residues. Trimming cost V 4 bases and J 8 bases, with 11 bases left between them.

The chain joins TRBV2 to TRBJ2-6; perhaps TRBD1 as D (6 bases). This CDR3 comprises 16 residues. V was shortened by 7 bases and J by 0 bases, with 13 bases between the two germline ends. Looked up from germline, CDR1 is SNHLY and CDR2 is FYNNEI. The CDR3 reads CASKETGFSGANVLTF. CDR3 in DNA: TGTGCCAGCAAGGAGACAGGTTTCTCTGGGGCCAACGTCCTGACTTTC.

The chain has TRBV11-2 and TRBJ2-2, with TRBD1 as a possible D gene (5 bases). The CDR3 contains 17 residues. Deletions cut 6 bases from V and 0 bases from J, with 17 bases between. Germline-derived CDR1 and CDR2 are SGHAT and FQNNGV. CDR3 nucleotides: TGTGCCAGCAGACTAACGGTGACAGCGACGAACACCGGGGAGCTGTTTTTT. It codes for CASRLTVTATNTGELFF.

This chain uses TRBV4-1 with TRBJ1-6, with a weak D call TRBD1 (5 bases). Between the trimmed V and J ends, which lost 3 bases and 10 bases, there was a span of 10 bases. The CDR3 sequence is 13 residues long. From germline, CDR1 is MGHRA and CDR2 YSYEKL. CDR3 in amino acids: CASSHGGDSPLHF. Written as DNA, the CDR3 is TGCGCCAGCAGCCATGGGGGGGACTCACCCCTCCACTTT.

The chain has TRBV10-2 and TRBJ1-1; D possibly corresponds to TRBD1 (6 bases). The CDR3 has 15 residues. The V gene's germline CDR1 is WSHSY and CDR2 SAAADI. V lost 7 bases and J lost 5, with 20 bases in between. The CDR3 DNA reads TGCGCCAGCACCCGAGGGGGATTGGGCGGGACTGAAGCTTTCTTT. Its translation is CASTRGGLGGTEAFF.

This clone was detected a few times. The V gene is TRBV29-1, the J gene TRBJ2-6; perhaps TRBD1 as D (5 bases). Trimming cost V 7 bases and J 0 bases, with 13 bases left between them. This CDR3 comprises 15 residues. Germline-derived CDR1 and CDR2 are SQVTM and ANQGSEA. In nucleotides, the CDR3 is TGCAGCGCCAGTACAGGAACCTCTGGGGCCAACGTCCTGACTTTC. Protein product: CSASTGTSGANVLTF.

The chain joins TRBV30 to TRBJ1-1; D possibly corresponds to TRBD1 (6 bases). V was clipped by 5 bases and J by 1 base, with 14 bases between them. The CDR3 runs 14 residues. Germline CDR1 reads GTSNPN; CDR2 reads SVGIG (reference sequence). The DNA of the CDR3 is TGTGCCTGGGGTACAGGGTTTCCGAACACTGAAGCTTTCTTT. It translates to CAWGTGFPNTEAFF.

The chain couples TRBV6-1 to TRBJ2-1; 9 bases match TRBD1. J gave up 8 bases and V 2 bases, and 4 bases lay outside the gene matches. The CDR3 contains 14 residues. CDR1 and CDR2 (germline): MNHNS, SASEGT. The CDR3 sequence is CASSEPGQGYEQFF. The CDR3 nucleotides are TGTGCCAGCAGTGAACCGGGACAGGGTTATGAGCAGTTCTTC.

The chain is built from TRBV18 and TRBJ1-1; D is unclear. CDR3 length: 13 amino acids. The germline V and J ends were trimmed by 2 bases and 5 bases, with 9 bases remaining between them. Germline V gene sequence: CDR1 KGHSH, CDR2 LQKENI. CDR3 nucleotides: TGTGCCAGCTCACCATGGCGGTGGACTGAAGCTTTCTTT. Amino acids: CASSPWRWTEAFF.

The V gene is TRBV27, the J gene TRBJ2-7; 10 nucleotides match TRBD2. The CDR3 length is 16 residues. J gave up 0 bases and V 5 bases, and 7 bases lay outside the gene matches. The germline CDR1 and CDR2 sequences are MNHEY and SMNVEV (reference sequence). CDR3 amino acids: CASSARLAGASYEQYF. DNA for the CDR3: TGTGCCAGCAGTGCCAGACTAGCGGGCGCCTCCTACGAGCAGTACTTC.

CDR3 in DNA: TGTGCCAGCAGACCCCTAGGACAGGCATATGGCTACACCTTC. Protein: CASRPLGQAYGYTF. The chain carries TRBV25-1 and TRBJ1-2; 7 nucleotides line up with TRBD1. This CDR3 has 14 residues. J lost 5 bases, V lost 6 bases, and 9 bases had no gene match. The V gene's germline CDR1 is MGHDK and CDR2 SYGVNS.

This chain connects TRBV6-5 to TRBJ1-1; D might be TRBD1 (5 bases). In germline, CDR1 is MNHEY, CDR2 SVGAGI. The V gene lost 7 bases and the J gene lost 4 bases, with 16 bases spanning the gap. This CDR3 comprises 14 residues. The CDR3: CASMVNQGSTEAFF. CDR3 DNA: TGTGCCAGCATGGTAAATCAGGGAAGCACTGAAGCTTTCTTT.

The CDR3 DNA reads TGTGCCAGCAGTGAGTATAGGGAGGCCTACGAGCAGTACTTC. It is translated as CASSEYREAYEQYF. The V and J genes are TRBV2 and TRBJ2-7; tentative D call: TRBD2 (6 bases). Looked up from germline, CDR1 is SNHLY and CDR2 is FYNNEI. The CDR3 has 14 residues. Trimming shortened V by 3 bases and J by 2 bases, and 11 bases separated the two germline ends. Filled out from reference TRBV2 and TRBJ2-7, the complete variable domain reads EPEVTQTPSHQVTQMGQEVILRCVPISNHLYFYWYRQILGQKVEFLVSFYNNEISEKSEIFDDQFSVERPDGSNFTLKIRSTKLEDSAMYFCASSEYREAYEQYFGPGTRLTVT.

This clone was picked up a small number of times. The V call is TRBV2, the J call TRBJ2-2; the D gene is possibly TRBD1 (6 bases). Trimming took 6 bases from V and 0 from J, leaving 8 bases between them. The CDR3 is made up of 14 amino acids. Germline V CDR1 and CDR2: SNHLY, FYNNEI. The CDR3 region has the DNA TGTGCCAGCAGGGACAGCCCGAACACCGGGGAGCTGTTTTTT. Translated, it gives CASRDSPNTGELFF.

The V call is TRBV19, the J call TRBJ2-1; a weak D match, TRBD2 (6 bases). CDR1 is LNHDA and CDR2 is SQIVND in the germline V gene (reference sequence). CDR3 length: 13 residues. The V gene lost 4 bases and the J gene lost 10 bases, with 14 bases spanning the gap. In DNA form, the CDR3 reads TGTGCCAGTAGTACCGGCCGGGACTCAGAGCAGTTCTTC. Protein sequence: CASSTGRDSEQFF.

The rearrangement uses TRBV28 and TRBJ2-2; maybe TRBD1 (5 bases). CDR1 is MDHEN and CDR2 is SYDVKM in the germline V gene. Trimming stripped 3 bases from V and 5 bases from J, with 16 bases between. The CDR3 contains 16 residues. CDR3 loop: CASSFLQGRGTGELFF. The CDR3 DNA is TGTGCCAGCAGTTTTCTCCAGGGAAGAGGTACCGGGGAGCTGTTTTTT.

As regards this clone: The junction departs from the called germline gene at one end, perhaps through a read error. The sample has other DNA sequences that encode this CDR3 too. V is TRBV7-2 and J is TRBJ1-6, with D unresolved. The CDR3 is 14 residues long. The germline V gene encodes CDR1 SGHTA and CDR2 FQGNSA. The CDR3 sequence is CASSLEGLDSPLHF. As DNA, the CDR3 is TGTGCCAGCAGCTTAGAAGGACTAGATTCCCCCCTCCACTTT.